The sequence of this T cell receptor beta chain was determined in a study of shared clonotypes between healthy human individuals. Generated by immunoSEQ multiplex PCR, the TCRdb table keeps only in-frame clones and is missing some. The table includes over a million clones, roughly 96% detected once. Findings of the study overall: Unshared clonotypes carried lower generation probabilities than those common to all four donors.

With 0 bases removed from V and 0 bases from J, the gap between germline ends came to 8 bases. The CDR3 spans 16 residues. CDR1 is MGHRA, CDR2 YSYEKL, per germline. Points on this clone: Its antigen remains unidentified.

The material sequenced was naive CD4+ T cells sorted from blood. Specified subset: CD45RA+ positively selected. The sequence was obtained from a man aged 30 to 45 in good health. V and J are TRBV4-1 and TRBJ2-2; no clear D. This CDR3 reads CASSQDRAANTGELFF. CDR3 bases: TGCGCCAGCAGCCAAGACCGCGCGGCGAACACCGGGGAGCTGTTTTTT.